The rows below give T cell receptor beta chains drawn from one sample of a study of graft-versus-host responses after intestinal transplantation. The repertoire was sequenced with immunoSEQ multiplex PCR; TCRdb's copy has only in-frame clones and lacks some. Of tens of thousands of clones in the sample, 80% to 90% were seen once. The sample in question was PBMCs, obtained 26 days after transplant. Receptors originate from a human patient who received an intestinal transplant, so some T cells may come from the graft donor. Both conserved end residues are part of each CDR3. D genes are given only for firm matches. Not every row has a clone size; where given, it reads once, few, many or a size class.

abundance	v_gene	d_gene	j_gene	len	CDR3aa	CDR3nt
.	TRBV29-1	.	TRBJ1-4	13	CSVEAGINEKLFF	TGCAGCGTTGAAGCAGGGATCAATGAAAAACTGTTTTTT
.	TRBV5-4	TRBD2	TRBJ2-7	15	CASSEGLDSSYEQYF	TGTGCCAGCAGCGAGGGACTAGATTCCTCCTACGAGCAGTACTTC
.	TRBV6-5	.	TRBJ1-2	12	CASSLNGDGYTF	TGTGCCAGCAGCCTAAACGGGGATGGCTACACCTTC
once	TRBV27	.	TRBJ1-5	14	CASSKGISLRPQHF	TGTGCCAGCAGTAAGGGGATAAGTCTTCGGCCCCAGCATTTT
few	TRBV7-2	.	TRBJ2-5	15	CASSLDGTWKETQYF	TGTGCCAGCAGCTTAGACGGGACTTGGAAAGAGACCCAGTACTTC
once	TRBV5-4	TRBD1	TRBJ1-2	14	CASSSRQGPIGYTF	TGTGCCAGCAGCTCGCGACAGGGCCCTATTGGGTACACCTTC
.	TRBV19	TRBD2	TRBJ2-7	16	CASSKRTSGTVTEQYF	TGTGCCAGTAGTAAAAGGACTAGCGGGACGGTCACCGAGCAGTACTTC
few	TRBV27	TRBD2	TRBJ2-5	15	CASSFSGGRQETQYF	TGTGCCAGCAGTTTTAGCGGGGGGCGCCAAGAGACCCAGTACTTC
.	TRBV5-1	.	TRBJ2-5	15	CASSPYRDIQETQYF	TGCGCCAGCAGCCCCTATCGGGACATCCAAGAGACCCAGTACTTC
.	TRBV7-6	TRBD1	TRBJ2-1	13	CASSLGQGNEQFF	TGTGCCAGCAGCTTGGGACAGGGCAATGAGCAGTTCTTC
.	TRBV7-2	TRBD2	TRBJ2-2	15	CASTIPGLAGGELFF	TGTGCCAGCACTATACCGGGACTAGCAGGCGGGGAGCTGTTTTTT
.	TRBV9	.	TRBJ1-1	13	CASSVAGNTEAFF	TGTGCCAGCAGCGTAGCAGGGAACACTGAAGCTTTCTTT
once	TRBV27	TRBD1	TRBJ1-2	17	CASTPTGQGALNYGYTF	TGTGCCAGCACCCCTACGGGACAGGGGGCCCTCAACTATGGCTACACCTTC
.	TRBV11-2	TRBD1	TRBJ1-5	17	CASSLDADRSSNQPQHF	TGTGCCAGCAGCTTAGACGCGGACAGGAGTAGCAATCAGCCCCAGCATTTT
.	TRBV5-4	.	TRBJ2-3	14	CASRGGPLADTQYF	TGTGCCAGCAGGGGGGGGCCCCTCGCAGATACGCAGTATTTT
.	TRBV9	.	TRBJ2-7	13	CASSAGTFYEQYF	TGTGCCAGCAGCGCCGGGACTTTTTACGAGCAGTACTTC
.	TRBV5-8	.	TRBJ1-1	14	CASSFAGANTEAFF	TGTGCCAGCAGCTTCGCAGGGGCGAACACTGAAGCTTTCTTT
.	TRBV13	.	TRBJ1-1	11	CASSWGDGAFF	TGTGCCAGCAGCTGGGGGGATGGAGCTTTCTTT
.	TRBV5-6	.	TRBJ2-2	16	CASSLLGRGVPGELFF	TGTGCCAGCAGCTTGTTGGGGCGCGGGGTCCCCGGGGAGCTGTTTTTT
.	TRBV11-3	.	TRBJ2-7	14	CASSPSGHLYEQYF	TGTGCCAGCAGCCCGTCGGGACACCTCTACGAGCAGTACTTC
.	TRBV10-3	TRBD1	TRBJ2-7	12	CATGQDSYEQYF	TGTGCCACAGGACAGGATTCCTACGAGCAGTACTTC
.	TRBV28	.	TRBJ2-5	14	CASSSDRLRKTQYF	TGTGCCAGCAGTTCCGACAGGTTGAGGAAGACCCAGTACTTC
.	TRBV4-1	TRBD1	TRBJ2-7	14	CASSDPGQGNEQYF	TGCGCCAGCAGCGATCCGGGACAGGGAAACGAGCAGTACTTC
.	TRBV5-4	TRBD2	TRBJ2-1	13	CASSPGGSGEQFF	TGTGCCAGCAGCCCGGGGGGTTCCGGTGAGCAGTTCTTC
.	TRBV2	TRBD2	TRBJ2-5	18	CASSDRGITSGGGETQYF	TGTGCCAGCAGTGACCGCGGCATTACTAGCGGGGGGGGTGAGACCCAGTACTTC
.	TRBV28	TRBD1	TRBJ1-1	18	CASSLPNGQGLRNTEAFF	TGTGCCAGCAGTTTACCAAACGGACAGGGGTTGAGAAACACTGAAGCTTTCTTT
.	TRBV2	.	TRBJ2-1	15	CASSDLQGGDNEQFF	TGTGCCAGCAGTGATCTCCAGGGGGGTGACAATGAGCAGTTCTTC
.	TRBV11-2	.	TRBJ1-4	13	CASSSRTNEKLFF	TGTGCCAGCAGCTCACGGACAAATGAAAAACTGTTTTTT
.	TRBV18	.	TRBJ1-5	15	CASSPPDSRQQPQHF	TGTGCCAGCTCACCACCCGACAGCCGTCAACAGCCCCAGCATTTT
.	TRBV9	TRBD1	TRBJ1-2	15	CASSVGTGGEDGYTF	TGTGCCAGCAGCGTCGGGACAGGGGGCGAAGATGGCTACACCTTC
.	TRBV10-1	.	TRBJ1-2	13	CASSESSDSGYTF	TGCGCCAGCAGTGAGTCTTCCGACAGTGGCTACACCTTC
.	TRBV4-1	.	TRBJ2-3	14	CASSQVTGTDTQYF	TGCGCCAGCAGCCAAGTTACAGGCACAGATACGCAGTATTTT
.	TRBV19	TRBD1	TRBJ1-5	16	CASSIVAGQGGQPQHF	TGTGCCAGTAGTATAGTAGCGGGACAGGGCGGTCAGCCCCAGCATTTT
.	TRBV19	.	TRBJ1-6	16	CASSRRDPRGDSPLHF	TGTGCCAGTAGTAGGCGGGACCCCCGGGGAGATTCACCCCTCCACTTT
.	TRBV7-2	.	TRBJ2-1	15	CASSLRRGSYNEQFF	TGTGCCAGCAGCCTACGCAGGGGTTCCTACAATGAGCAGTTCTTC
once	TRBV5-1	TRBD1	TRBJ1-5	16	CASSLAGQGRNQPQHF	TGCGCCAGCAGCTTGGCGGGACAGGGGAGGAATCAGCCCCAGCATTTT
.	TRBV28	.	TRBJ2-5	14	CASSSLAKPETQYF	TGTGCCAGCAGTTCTCTGGCAAAACCCGAGACCCAGTACTTC
.	TRBV6-1	TRBD1	TRBJ1-5	13	CASRGTANQPQHF	TGTGCCAGCAGGGGGACAGCAAATCAGCCCCAGCATTTT
.	TRBV30	.	TRBJ1-2	15	CAWSVIQGTAYGYTF	TGTGCCTGGAGTGTAATACAGGGTACCGCCTATGGCTACACCTTC
.	TRBV2	TRBD1	TRBJ1-2	14	CASSDRGLPDGYTF	TGTGCCAGCAGTGACAGGGGGCTCCCCGATGGCTACACCTTC
.	TRBV2	.	TRBJ1-6	14	CASSRQGQNSPLHF	TGTGCCAGCAGTCGCCAGGGGCAAAATTCACCCCTCCACTTT
.	TRBV14	TRBD2	TRBJ2-1	14	CASSQVGGGYEQFF	TGTGCCAGCAGCCAAGTCGGCGGGGGGTATGAGCAGTTCTTC
.	TRBV5-6	.	TRBJ2-2	12	CASSLGEGELFF	TGTGCCAGCAGCTTAGGAGAGGGGGAGCTGTTTTTT
.	TRBV7-9	.	TRBJ2-5	13	CASSRDSQETQYF	TGTGCCAGCAGCCGGGACTCCCAAGAGACCCAGTACTTC
.	TRBV25-1	TRBD1	TRBJ1-6	16	CASGQGGSSYNSPLHF	TGTGCCAGCGGACAGGGAGGGAGCTCCTATAATTCACCCCTCCACTTT
.	TRBV19	TRBD1	TRBJ2-5	14	CASSIGTGEETQYF	TGTGCCAGTAGTATCGGGACAGGGGAAGAGACCCAGTACTTC
once	TRBV6-5	.	TRBJ2-2	16	CASSYVASANTGELFF	TGTGCCAGCAGTTATGTAGCATCCGCGAACACCGGGGAGCTGTTTTTT
.	TRBV28	TRBD1	TRBJ1-5	21	CASSFSNVDRGRPYSNQPQHF	TGTGCCAGCAGTTTTTCCAACGTGGACAGGGGTCGACCTTATAGCAATCAGCCCCAGCATTTT
.	TRBV29-1	TRBD2	TRBJ2-7	14	CSVGLAGGPYEQYF	TGCAGCGTAGGTCTAGCGGGAGGGCCCTACGAGCAGTACTTC
.	TRBV7-9	TRBD2	TRBJ2-5	13	CASSLRLAETQYF	TGTGCCAGCAGCTTAAGACTAGCGGAGACCCAGTACTTC
.	TRBV4-1	TRBD2	TRBJ2-1	17	CASSQDWLAGGHDEQFF	TGCGCCAGCAGCCAAGATTGGCTAGCGGGGGGGCATGATGAGCAGTTCTTC
.	TRBV4-1	.	TRBJ2-2	15	CASSHSRGNTGELFF	TGCGCCAGCAGCCACTCCAGGGGAAACACCGGGGAGCTGTTTTTT
.	TRBV28	.	TRBJ2-7	14	CASSYSDSSYEQYF	TGTGCCAGCAGTTACTCCGACAGCTCCTACGAGCAGTACTTC